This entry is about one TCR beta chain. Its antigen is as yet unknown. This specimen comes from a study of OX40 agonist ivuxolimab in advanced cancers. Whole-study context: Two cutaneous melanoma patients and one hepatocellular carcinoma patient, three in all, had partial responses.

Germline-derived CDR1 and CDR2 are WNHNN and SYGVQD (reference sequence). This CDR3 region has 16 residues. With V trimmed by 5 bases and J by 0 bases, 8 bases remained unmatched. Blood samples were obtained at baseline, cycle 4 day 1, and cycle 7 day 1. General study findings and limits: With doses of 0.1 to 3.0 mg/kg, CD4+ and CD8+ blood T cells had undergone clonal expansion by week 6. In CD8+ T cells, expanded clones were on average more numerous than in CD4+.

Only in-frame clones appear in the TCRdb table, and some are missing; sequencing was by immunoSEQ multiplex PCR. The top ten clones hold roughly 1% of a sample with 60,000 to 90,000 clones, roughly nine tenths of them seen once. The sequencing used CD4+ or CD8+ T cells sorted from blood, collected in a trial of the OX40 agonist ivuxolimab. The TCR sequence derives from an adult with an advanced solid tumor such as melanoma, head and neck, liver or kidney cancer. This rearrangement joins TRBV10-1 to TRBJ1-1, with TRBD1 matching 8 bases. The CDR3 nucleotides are TGCGCCAGCAGTCCCGGACAGGGCCGGGTGAACACTGAAGCTTTCTTT. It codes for CASSPGQGRVNTEAFF.